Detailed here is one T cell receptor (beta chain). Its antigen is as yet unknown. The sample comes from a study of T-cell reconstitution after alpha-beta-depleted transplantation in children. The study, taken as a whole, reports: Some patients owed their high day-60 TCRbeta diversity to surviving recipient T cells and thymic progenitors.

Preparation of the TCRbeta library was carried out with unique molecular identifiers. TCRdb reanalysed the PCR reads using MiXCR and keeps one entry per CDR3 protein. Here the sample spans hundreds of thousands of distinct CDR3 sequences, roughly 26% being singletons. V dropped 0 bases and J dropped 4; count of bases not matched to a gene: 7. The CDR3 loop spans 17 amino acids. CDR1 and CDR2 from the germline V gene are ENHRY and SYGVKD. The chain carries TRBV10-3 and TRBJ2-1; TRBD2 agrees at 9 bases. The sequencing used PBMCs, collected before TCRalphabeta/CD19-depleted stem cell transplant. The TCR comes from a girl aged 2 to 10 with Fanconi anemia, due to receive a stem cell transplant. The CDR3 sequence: CAISESRASGVYNEQFF. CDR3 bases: TGTGCCATCAGTGAGTCTAGGGCTAGCGGGGTGTACAATGAGCAGTTCTTC.